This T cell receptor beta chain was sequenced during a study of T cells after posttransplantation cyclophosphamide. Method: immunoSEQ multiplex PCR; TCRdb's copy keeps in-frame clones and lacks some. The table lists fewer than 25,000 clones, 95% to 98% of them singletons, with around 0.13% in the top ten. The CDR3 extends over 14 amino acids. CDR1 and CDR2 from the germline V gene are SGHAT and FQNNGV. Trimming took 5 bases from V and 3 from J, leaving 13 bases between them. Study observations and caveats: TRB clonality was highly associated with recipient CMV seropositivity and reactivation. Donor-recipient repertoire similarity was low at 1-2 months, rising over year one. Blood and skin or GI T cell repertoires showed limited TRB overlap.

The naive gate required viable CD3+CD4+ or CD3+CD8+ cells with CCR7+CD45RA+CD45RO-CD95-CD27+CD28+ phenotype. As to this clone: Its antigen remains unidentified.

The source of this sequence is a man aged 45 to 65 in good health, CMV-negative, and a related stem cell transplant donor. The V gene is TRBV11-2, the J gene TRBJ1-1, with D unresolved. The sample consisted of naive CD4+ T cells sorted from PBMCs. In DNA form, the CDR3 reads TGTGCCAGCAGCCCCCGGTATAGTCACACTGAAGCTTTCTTT. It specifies CASSPRYSHTEAFF.